The 23 T cell receptor beta chains listed next were all sequenced from one sample in a study of neurological immune-mediated disorders. Using its own MiXCR run on the 5' RACE reads, TCRdb lists one record per CDR3 protein. The profile shows roughly 16,000 distinct CDR3 sequences, 8.5% to 10% of them singletons. The source material was CD8+ T cells from blood. The source is a man aged 50 to 59 in good health.

In this sample, this clonotype turned up many times. The chain combines TRBV4-3 with TRBJ2-6; TRBD2 agrees at 7 bases. The CDR3 spans 16 residues. V lost 1 base and J lost 1; bases outside the gene matches: 1. Looked up from germline, CDR1 is LGHNA and CDR2 is YSLEER. CDR3: CASSQGGGSGANVLTF. Written as DNA, the CDR3 is TGCGCCAGCAGCCAAGGGGGGGGGTCTGGGGCCAACGTCCTGACTTTC.

In this sample, this clonotype turned up many times. In nucleotides, the CDR3 is TGCGCCAGCAGCCAGACTGGACTAGCGGAAGCCTACGAGCAGTACTTC. Residues: CASSQTGLAEAYEQYF. This chain connects TRBV5-1 to TRBJ2-7, with 10 nucleotides matching TRBD2. This CDR3 contains 16 residues. V shed 4 bases, J shed 2 bases, and the junction held 9 bases outside the gene matches. Germline V gives CDR1 SGHRS, CDR2 YFSETQ.

This clonotype has at least ten counts. This chain uses TRBV30 with TRBJ2-1, with 8 bases aligning to TRBD1. Per germline, CDR1 GTSNPN and CDR2 SVGIG (reference sequence). Germline trimming cut 5 bases from V and 6 bases from J; bases unmatched to any gene: 3. The CDR3 has 12 amino acids. The DNA for the CDR3 is TGTGCCTGGGACAGGGGCGGCAATGAGCAGTTCTTC. Amino acid sequence: CAWDRGGNEQFF.

The chain uses TRBV4-1 and TRBJ1-1; tentative D call: TRBD1 (5 bases). The CDR3 consists of 12 residues. The germline CDR1 and CDR2 sequences are MGHRA and YSYEKL. Trimming stripped 1 base from V and 11 bases from J, with 11 bases between. In nucleotides, the CDR3 is TGCGCCAGCAGCCAAGTCTTAGGGACGGCTTTCTTT. Amino acids: CASSQVLGTAFF.

A few counts support this clonotype. This sequence joins TRBV7-2 and TRBJ2-7, with 7 nucleotides matching TRBD2. The CDR3 is 19 amino acids. Trimming removed 1 base from V and 0 bases from J; junction bases left unmatched: 15. Germline CDR1 is SGHTA and CDR2 is FQGNSA. The DNA of the CDR3 is TGTGCCAGCAGCTTAGGATCCCGGGCTAGCGGAATTTTCTCCTACGAGCAGTACTTC. Translating it yields CASSLGSRASGIFSYEQYF.

This clonotype was counted at least ten times. The chain links TRBV18 to TRBJ2-1; 9 bases map to TRBD1. Germline values: CDR1 KGHSH, CDR2 LQKENI. This CDR3 is 14 amino acids long. J lost 8 bases, V lost 8 bases, and 10 bases had no gene match. CDR3 loop: CASRRDREFDEQFF. DNA of the CDR3: TGTGCCAGCCGAAGGGACAGGGAGTTCGATGAGCAGTTCTTC. The entire variable domain, with the rest obtained from reference TRBV18 and TRBJ2-1, is as follows: NAGVMQNPRHLVRRRGQEARLRCSPMKGHSHVYWYRQLPEEGLKFMVYLQKENIIDESGMPKERFSAEFPKEGPSILRIQQVVRGDSAAYFCASRRDREFDEQFFGPGTRLTVL.

This clonotype was observed many times. The genes are TRBV7-9 and TRBJ2-1; 10 nucleotides line up with TRBD2. This CDR3 has 17 amino acids. In germline, CDR1 is SEHNR, CDR2 FQNEAQ (reference sequence). Losses at the gene ends were 5 bases for V and 4 bases for J; bases not matched to a gene: 11. CDR3 sequence reads: CASSPSSGRLAYNEQFF. The CDR3 bases are TGTGCCAGCAGCCCCAGTAGCGGGAGGTTGGCATACAATGAGCAGTTCTTC.

In its sample, this clonotype was seen many times. The chain couples TRBV7-8 to TRBJ2-1, with 7 bases matching TRBD1. The junction had 5 bases not matched to a gene; V was cut back by 4 bases and J by 2 bases. The germline V gene has CDR1 SGHVS and CDR2 FQNEAQ. This CDR3 spans 15 amino acids. The CDR3 DNA sequence: TGTGCCAGCAGCTCTAGAGGGGGCCCCTACAATGAGCAGTTCTTC. Amino acids: CASSSRGGPYNEQFF.

This clonotype was detected ten times or more. The chain carries TRBV28 and TRBJ2-1; TRBD1 aligns across 12 bases. The CDR3 sequence is 18 residues long. V was pared by 6 bases and J by 1 base, with 10 bases of the junction left unmatched. Germline-derived CDR1 and CDR2 are MDHEN and SYDVKM. CDR3 sequence reads: CASRSGTGGVWSYNEQFF. The DNA for the CDR3 is TGTGCCAGCAGATCCGGGACAGGGGGCGTTTGGTCCTACAATGAGCAGTTCTTC.

This clonotype is labeled as large. The chain uses TRBV5-1 and TRBJ2-1; 12 nucleotides agree with TRBD2. V lost 4 bases, J lost 4 bases, and 9 bases stayed unmatched. Germline CDR1 reads SGHRS; CDR2 reads YFSETQ. The CDR3 totals 17 residues. The CDR3 DNA follows: TGCGCCAGCAGCCTGAGTCCACTAGCGGGAGGATACAATGAGCAGTTCTTC. It is translated as CASSLSPLAGGYNEQFF.

This clonotype has a count of ten or more. The chain uses TRBV29-1 and TRBJ2-2; tentatively, D is TRBD1 or TRBD2 (5 bases each). The germline V gene encodes CDR1 SQVTM and CDR2 ANQGSEA. CDR3 length: 12 amino acids. Trimming stripped 1 base from V and 7 bases from J, with 7 bases between. In DNA, the CDR3 is TGCAGCGTTGAAGGGGACGGCGGGGAGCTGTTTTTT. As protein: CSVEGDGGELFF.

This clonotype came up many times. The gene calls are TRBV4-1 and TRBJ2-7; the D gene is possibly TRBD1 (6 bases). CDR3 length: 18 residues. Per the germline V gene, CDR1 is MGHRA and CDR2 is YSYEKL. Trimming took 0 bases from V and 0 from J, leaving 18 bases between them. The CDR3 coding sequence is TGCGCCAGCAGCCAAGAGGGGGCTCCTAGAGGGAGCTCCTACGAGCAGTACTTC. Its translation: CASSQEGAPRGSSYEQYF.

Only a few counts were recorded for this clonotype. This chain uses TRBV5-1 with TRBJ1-1; D is unclear. The V end was cut by 2 bases, the J end by 1 base, with 9 bases between. Germline CDR1 reads SGHRS; CDR2 reads YFSETQ. CDR3 size: 14 residues. This CDR3 is CASSLSKGNTEAFF. In DNA, the CDR3 is TGCGCCAGCAGCTTATCTAAGGGGAACACTGAAGCTTTCTTT. The full variable domain, in which reference TRBV5-1 and TRBJ1-1 provide the parts outside the CDR3, is KAGVTQTPRYLIKTRGQQVTLSCSPISGHRSVSWYQQTPGQGLQFLFEYFSETQRNKGNFPGRFSGRQFSNSRSEMNVSTLELGDSALYLCASSLSKGNTEAFFGQGTRLTVV.

The V gene is TRBV4-2, the J gene TRBJ2-1; 7 bases agree with TRBD1. Germline CDR1 and CDR2: LGHNA and YNFKEQ. The CDR3 covers 16 residues. V was pared by 0 bases and J by 0 bases, with 2 bases of the junction left unmatched. The CDR3 bases are TGTGCCAGCAGCCAAGAACAGGGGAGCTCCTACAATGAGCAGTTCTTC. This encodes CASSQEQGSSYNEQFF.

This clonotype was counted a few times. This chain uses TRBV15 with TRBJ2-7; the D gene is possibly TRBD1 (6 bases). Trimming cost V 4 bases and J 2 bases, with 12 bases left between them. The CDR3 covers 14 residues. Germline V lookup: CDR1 LNHNV, CDR2 YYDKDF (reference sequence). The CDR3 region has the DNA TGTGCCACCAGCATAAACAGGGATACCTACGAGCAGTACTTC. Its translation: CATSINRDTYEQYF.

This clonotype was counted ten times or more. This rearrangement joins TRBV3-1 to TRBJ2-7; 7 positions agree with TRBD2. Trimming took 1 base from V and 5 from J; bases not matched to a gene: 5. There are 14 residues in the CDR3. The germline gives CDR1 LGHDT, CDR2 YNNKEL (reference sequence). The CDR3 DNA reads as TGTGCCAGCAGCCAAGTCGGGAGGTCCCACGAGCAGTACTTC. Protein: CASSQVGRSHEQYF.

V usage is TRBV28 and J usage is TRBJ2-1; 7 nucleotides match TRBD2. From germline, CDR1 is MDHEN and CDR2 SYDVKM. The V segment lost 5 bases and the J segment 5 bases; nucleotides outside the gene matches: 6. This CDR3 region has 14 residues. The CDR3 DNA reads as TGTGCCAGCAGTCACGGACTAGTGAACAATGAGCAGTTCTTC. Protein: CASSHGLVNNEQFF.

This clonotype was recorded at least ten times. The chain uses TRBV7-2 and TRBJ1-5; possibly TRBD1 for D (5 bases). Germline V gene lookup returns CDR1 SGHTA and CDR2 FQGNSA. This CDR3 is 15 amino acids long. V shed 1 base and J shed 4 bases, with 11 bases lying between them. As DNA, the CDR3 is TGTGCCAGCAGCTTAGGTGACAGTTTGAATCAGCCCCAGCATTTT. Its translation is CASSLGDSLNQPQHF.

The chain has TRBV6-2 or TRBV6-3 and TRBJ2-1, with TRBD2 matching 13 bases. The germline CDR1 and CDR2 sequences are MNHEY and SVGEGT. V gave up 7 bases and J gave up 5 bases; unmatched junction bases: 2. The CDR3 has 14 residues. CDR3 DNA: TGTGCCAGCACCGGGACTAGCGGGAACAATGAGCAGTTCTTC. It specifies CASTGTSGNNEQFF.

CDR3 nucleotide sequence: TGTGCCAGCAGCTTACTCGACGGAGGCTCCTACAATGAGCAGTTCTTC. Translating gives CASSLLDGGSYNEQFF. V usage is TRBV7-6 and J usage is TRBJ2-1; a possible D gene is TRBD2 (5 bases). The CDR3 is 16 residues long. V lost 2 bases and J 0 bases, leaving 11 bases between the germline ends. Looked up from germline, CDR1 is SGHVS and CDR2 is FNYEAQ.

This clonotype was seen repeatedly, ten times or more. The J gene is TRBJ2-6, the V gene TRBV29-1; TRBD1 or TRBD2 may be the D gene (5 bases each). Germline lookup yields CDR1 SQVTM and CDR2 ANQGSEA. CDR3 size: 15 residues. V was pared by 6 bases and J by 0 bases, with 12 bases between. CDR3 sequence reads: CSVPGPNSGANVLTF. CDR3 in DNA: TGCAGCGTACCGGGACCGAACTCTGGGGCCAACGTCCTGACTTTC.

This clonotype was found many times. The chain has TRBV20-1 and TRBJ2-7, with D unclear. CDR1 and CDR2 from the germline V gene are DFQATT and SNEGSKA (reference sequence). V lost 5 bases and J lost 2, with 7 bases in between. The CDR3 consists of 11 residues. Written as DNA, the CDR3 is TGCAGTGCTCCAACAACCTACGAGCAGTACTTC. As protein: CSAPTTYEQYF.

Ten or more counts support this clonotype. The V gene is TRBV7-6, the J gene TRBJ2-1, with D possibly TRBD1 on 6 matching bases. The CDR3 extends over 15 amino acids. Between the trimmed V and J ends, which lost 2 bases and 3 bases, there was a span of 11 bases. Germline-derived CDR1 and CDR2 are SGHVS and FNYEAQ. The CDR3 region is CASSLPGHGYNEQFF. In DNA, the CDR3 is TGTGCCAGCAGCTTACCGGGACACGGCTACAATGAGCAGTTCTTC.